These 9 T cell receptor beta chains originate from one sample sequenced in a study of glioma-infiltrating T cells after dendritic cell vaccination. The time point denotes: after dendritic cell vaccination, including at tumor progression/relapse. Libraries were prepared by immunoSEQ multiplex PCR; TCRdb keeps only in-frame clonotypes and omits some of them. The table lists just under 60,000 clones, approximately 83% of them singletons, with 15% to 19% in the top ten. The sample was blood, taken after dendritic cell vaccination. The origin of the receptors is a human donor with glioblastoma.

This clone was detected ten times or more. The chain couples TRBV18 to TRBJ2-5; TRBD2 is a possible D gene (5 bases). Between the trimmed V and J ends, which lost 1 base and 2 bases, there was a span of 11 bases. CDR1 is KGHSH and CDR2 is LQKENI in the germline V gene. The CDR3 sequence is 15 residues long. CDR3 sequence: CASSPLTSRQETQYF. The CDR3 DNA reads as TGTGCCAGCTCACCACTTACTAGTAGGCAAGAGACCCAGTACTTC.

J is TRBJ2-5 and V is TRBV19; 9 positions agree with TRBD2. The germline V gene has CDR1 LNHDA and CDR2 SQIVND (reference sequence). This CDR3 contains 15 residues. The V gene end was trimmed by 5 bases and the J gene end by 3 bases; junction bases not matched to a gene: 7. This CDR3 reads CASSPAGGREETQYF. In nucleotides, the CDR3 is TGTGCCAGTAGTCCGGCGGGGGGGCGAGAAGAGACCCAGTACTTC.

The V and J genes are TRBV6-1 and TRBJ1-6; D is perhaps TRBD1 (5 bases). V lost 0 bases and J lost 9, with 9 bases in between. There are 14 residues in the CDR3. The germline V gene has CDR1 MNHNS and CDR2 SASEGT. The CDR3 reads CASSEAGAASPLHF. CDR3 DNA: TGTGCCAGCAGTGAAGCAGGGGCAGCTTCACCCCTCCACTTT.

The chain links TRBV18 to TRBJ1-1, with D possibly being TRBD1 (5 bases). Per germline, CDR1 KGHSH and CDR2 LQKENI. The CDR3 contains 13 residues. Trimming took off 4 bases at V and 6 bases at J, with 12 bases between the two ends. CDR3 in amino acids: CASSQDPGAEAFF. The CDR3 DNA sequence: TGTGCCAGCTCACAGGACCCGGGGGCTGAAGCTTTCTTT. The full variable domain, completed using reference TRBV18 and TRBJ1-1, is NAGVMQNPRHLVRRRGQEARLRCSPMKGHSHVYWYRQLPEEGLKFMVYLQKENIIDESGMPKERFSAEFPKEGPSILRIQQVVRGDSAAYFCASSQDPGAEAFFGQGTRLTVV.

The chain carries TRBV6-5 and TRBJ1-2, with D hard to call. This CDR3 is 15 amino acids long. The V end was cut by 1 base, the J end by 1 base, with 10 bases between. Germline loops: CDR1 MNHEY, CDR2 SVGAGI. CDR3 DNA: TGTGCCAGCAGTTACTATACCGGCGGTAACTATGGCTACACCTTC. Residues: CASSYYTGGNYGYTF.

This clone was recorded a few times. The chain carries TRBV7-9 and TRBJ1-3; 7 bases fit TRBD1. The V gene's germline CDR1 is SEHNR and CDR2 FQNEAQ (reference sequence). The CDR3 runs 17 residues. The V gene end was trimmed by 5 bases and the J gene end by 4 bases; junction bases not matched to a gene: 14. DNA of the CDR3: TGTGCCAGCAGCCGGGGAATTGGGCAGACAGGGGGAAACACCATATATTTT. Amino acids: CASSRGIGQTGGNTIYF.

The chain has TRBV5-4 and TRBJ1-2; perhaps TRBD1 as D (5 bases). There are 13 residues in the CDR3. Per germline, CDR1 SGHNT and CDR2 YYREEE (reference sequence). Trimming removed 2 bases from V and 5 bases from J, with 10 bases in between. CDR3 nucleotide sequence: TGTGCCAGCAGCTTTCAGGGAGGGTATGGCTACACCTTC. Amino acids: CASSFQGGYGYTF. The full variable domain, completed using reference TRBV5-4 and TRBJ1-2, is ETGVTQSPTHLIKTRGQQVTLRCSSQSGHNTVSWYQQALGQGPQFIFQYYREEENGRGNFPPRFSGLQFPNYSSELNVNALELDDSALYLCASSFQGGYGYTFGSGTRLTVV.

The chain carries TRBV4-1 and TRBJ1-1, with D perhaps TRBD1 (6 bases). In germline, CDR1 is MGHRA, CDR2 YSYEKL. This CDR3 has 17 amino acids. V lost 0 bases and J 2 bases, leaving 16 bases between the germline ends. CDR3 nucleotides: TGCGCCAGCAGCCAAGAGGATCCAGGGGCTTTCAACACTGAAGCTTTCTTT. This encodes CASSQEDPGAFNTEAFF.

The chain combines TRBV30 with TRBJ1-5; D not resolved. The V gene lost 4 bases and the J gene lost 2 bases, with 21 bases spanning the gap. The germline V gene encodes CDR1 GTSNPN and CDR2 SVGIG (reference sequence). The CDR3 is 17 residues long. The CDR3 protein is CAWILGLDGFCNQPQHF. The DNA of the CDR3 is TGTGCCTGGATTCTCGGACTAGACGGTTTTTGCAATCAGCCCCAGCATTTT.